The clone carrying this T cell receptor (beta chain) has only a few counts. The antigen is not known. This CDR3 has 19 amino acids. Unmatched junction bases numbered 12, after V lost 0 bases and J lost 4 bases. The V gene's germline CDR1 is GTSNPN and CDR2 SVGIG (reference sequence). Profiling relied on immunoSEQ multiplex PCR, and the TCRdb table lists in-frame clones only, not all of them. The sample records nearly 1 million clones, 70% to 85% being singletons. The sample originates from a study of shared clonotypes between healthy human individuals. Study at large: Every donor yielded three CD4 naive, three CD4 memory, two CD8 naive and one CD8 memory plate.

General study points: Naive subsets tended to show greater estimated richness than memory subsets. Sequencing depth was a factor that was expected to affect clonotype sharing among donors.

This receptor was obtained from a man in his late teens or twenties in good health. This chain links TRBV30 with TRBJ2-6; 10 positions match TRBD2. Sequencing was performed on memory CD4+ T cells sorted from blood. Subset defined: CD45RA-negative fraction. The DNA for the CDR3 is TGTGCCTGGAGTGTACGGGCTAGCGGGAGACTATCCGGGGCCAACGTCCTGACTTTC. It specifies CAWSVRASGRLSGANVLTF.